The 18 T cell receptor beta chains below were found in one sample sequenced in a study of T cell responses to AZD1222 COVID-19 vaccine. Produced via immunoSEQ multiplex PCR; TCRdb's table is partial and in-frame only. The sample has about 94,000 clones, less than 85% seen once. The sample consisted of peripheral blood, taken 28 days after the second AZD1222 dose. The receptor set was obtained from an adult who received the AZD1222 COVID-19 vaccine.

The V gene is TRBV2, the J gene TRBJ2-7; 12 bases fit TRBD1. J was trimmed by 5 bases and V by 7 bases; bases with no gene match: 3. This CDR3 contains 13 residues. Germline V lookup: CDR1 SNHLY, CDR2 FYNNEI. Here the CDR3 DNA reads TGTGCCAGCATTCGGGACAGGGGGCACGAGCAGTACTTC. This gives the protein CASIRDRGHEQYF.

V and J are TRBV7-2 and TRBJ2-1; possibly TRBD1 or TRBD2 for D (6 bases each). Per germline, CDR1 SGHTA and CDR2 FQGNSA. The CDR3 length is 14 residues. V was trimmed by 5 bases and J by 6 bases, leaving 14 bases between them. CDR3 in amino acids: CASSVNRGPNEQFF. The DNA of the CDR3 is TGTGCCAGCAGCGTTAATCGGGGGCCCAATGAGCAGTTCTTC.

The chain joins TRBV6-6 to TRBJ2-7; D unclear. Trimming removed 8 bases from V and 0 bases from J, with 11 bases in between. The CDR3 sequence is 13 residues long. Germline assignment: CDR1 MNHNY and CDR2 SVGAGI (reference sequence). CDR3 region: CASGHLSSYEQYF. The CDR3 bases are TGTGCCAGCGGGCATCTTAGCTCCTACGAGCAGTACTTC.

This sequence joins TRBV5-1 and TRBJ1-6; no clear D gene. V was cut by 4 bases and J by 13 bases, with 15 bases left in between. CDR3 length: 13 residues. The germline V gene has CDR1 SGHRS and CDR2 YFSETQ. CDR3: CASSQGPAPPLHF. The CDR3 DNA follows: TGCGCCAGCAGCCAAGGTCCAGCCCCGCCCCTCCACTTT. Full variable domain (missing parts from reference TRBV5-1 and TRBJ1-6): KAGVTQTPRYLIKTRGQQVTLSCSPISGHRSVSWYQQTPGQGLQFLFEYFSETQRNKGNFPGRFSGRQFSNSRSEMNVSTLELGDSALYLCASSQGPAPPLHFGNGTRLTVT.

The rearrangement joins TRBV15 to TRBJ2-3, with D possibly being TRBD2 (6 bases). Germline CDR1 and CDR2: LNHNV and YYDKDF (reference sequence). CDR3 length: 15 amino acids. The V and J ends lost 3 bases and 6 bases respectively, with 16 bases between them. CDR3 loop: CATSSGLRPDDTQYF. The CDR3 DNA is TGTGCCACCAGCAGTGGACTACGGCCGGATGATACGCAGTATTTT.

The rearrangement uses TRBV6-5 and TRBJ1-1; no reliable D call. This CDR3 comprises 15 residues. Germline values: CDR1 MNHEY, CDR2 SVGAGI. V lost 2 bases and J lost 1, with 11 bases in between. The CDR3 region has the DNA TGTGCCAGCAGTTACCGGACGGACGGGAACACTGAAGCTTTCTTT. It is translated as CASSYRTDGNTEAFF.

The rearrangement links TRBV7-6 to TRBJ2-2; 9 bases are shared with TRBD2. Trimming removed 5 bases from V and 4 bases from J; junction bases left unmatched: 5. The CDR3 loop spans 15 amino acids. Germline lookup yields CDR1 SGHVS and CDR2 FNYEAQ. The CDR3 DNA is TGTGCCAGCAGCGGAGCGGGGGGCTTCACCGGGGAGCTGTTTTTT. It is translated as CASSGAGGFTGELFF.

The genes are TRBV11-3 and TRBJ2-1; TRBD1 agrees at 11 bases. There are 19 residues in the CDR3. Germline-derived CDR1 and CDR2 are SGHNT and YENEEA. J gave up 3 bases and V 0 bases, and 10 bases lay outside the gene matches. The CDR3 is CASSLDSGTGGSFYNEQFF. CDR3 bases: TGTGCCAGCAGCTTAGATTCCGGGACAGGGGGGAGCTTCTACAATGAGCAGTTCTTC.

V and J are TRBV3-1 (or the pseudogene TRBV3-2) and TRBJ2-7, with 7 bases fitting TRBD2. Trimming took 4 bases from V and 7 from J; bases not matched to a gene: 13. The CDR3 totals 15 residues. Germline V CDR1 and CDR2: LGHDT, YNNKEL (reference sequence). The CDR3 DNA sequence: TGTGCCAGCAGCCTCCGTCCAGCGGGATTGGGGGAGCAGTACTTC. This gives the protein CASSLRPAGLGEQYF.

Here the CDR3 reads CASRRQGVKKLFF. Here the CDR3 DNA reads TGTGCCAGCAGAAGACAGGGGGTAAAAAAACTGTTTTTT. The rearrangement uses TRBV3-1 (or the pseudogene TRBV3-2) and TRBJ1-4; TRBD1 matches at 9 bases. Germline trimming cut 6 bases from V and 9 bases from J; bases unmatched to any gene: 5. In germline, CDR1 is LGHDT, CDR2 YNNKEL (reference sequence). The CDR3 consists of 13 residues.

The CDR3 protein is CASKGGGLLNSGANVLTF. CDR3 in DNA: TGTGCCAGCAAAGGAGGGGGGCTTCTAAACTCTGGGGCCAACGTCCTGACTTTC. The chain recombines TRBV5-6 with TRBJ2-6; D could derive from TRBD1 or TRBD2 (6 bases each). V shed 6 bases and J shed 0 bases, with 19 bases lying between them. The germline V gene encodes CDR1 SGHDT and CDR2 YYEEEE. The CDR3 runs 18 residues.

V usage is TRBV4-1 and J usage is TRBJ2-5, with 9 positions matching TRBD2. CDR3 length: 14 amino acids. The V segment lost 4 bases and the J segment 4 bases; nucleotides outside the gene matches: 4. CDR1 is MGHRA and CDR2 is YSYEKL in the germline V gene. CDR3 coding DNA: TGCGCCAGCAGCCGTCTAGCGGGAATAGAGACCCAGTACTTC. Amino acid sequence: CASSRLAGIETQYF.

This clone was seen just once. The CDR3 DNA is TGTGCCAGCAGCTCCGGTCCCGCCTACACAGATACGCAGTATTTT. This encodes CASSSGPAYTDTQYF. The rearrangement uses TRBV7-9 and TRBJ2-3; D uncertain. Trimming removed 4 bases from V and 2 bases from J, with 13 bases in between. The CDR3 has 15 amino acids. Germline CDR1 SEHNR, CDR2 FQNEAQ (reference sequence).

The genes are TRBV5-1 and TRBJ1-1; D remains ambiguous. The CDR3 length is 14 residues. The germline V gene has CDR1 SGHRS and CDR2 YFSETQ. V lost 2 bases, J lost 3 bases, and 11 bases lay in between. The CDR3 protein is CASSLSGDHTEAFF. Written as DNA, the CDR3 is TGCGCCAGCAGCTTATCCGGGGATCACACTGAAGCTTTCTTT.

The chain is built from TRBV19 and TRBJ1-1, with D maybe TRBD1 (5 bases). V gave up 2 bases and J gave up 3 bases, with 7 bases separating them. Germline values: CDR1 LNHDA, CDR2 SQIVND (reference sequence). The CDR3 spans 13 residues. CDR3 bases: TGTGCCAGTAGTATACAGGGAGACACTGAAGCTTTCTTT. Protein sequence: CASSIQGDTEAFF.

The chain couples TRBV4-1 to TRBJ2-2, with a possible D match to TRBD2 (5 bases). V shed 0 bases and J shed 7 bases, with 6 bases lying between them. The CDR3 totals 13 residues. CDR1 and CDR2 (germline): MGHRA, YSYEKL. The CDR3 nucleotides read TGCGCCAGCAGCCAAGATCGGGACGGGGAGCTGTTTTTT. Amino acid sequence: CASSQDRDGELFF.

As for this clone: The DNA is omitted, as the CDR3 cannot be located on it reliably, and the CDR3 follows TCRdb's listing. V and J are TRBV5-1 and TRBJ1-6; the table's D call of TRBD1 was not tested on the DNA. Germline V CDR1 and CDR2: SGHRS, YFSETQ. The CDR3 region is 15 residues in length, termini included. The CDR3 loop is CASSSSTGRGSPLHF.

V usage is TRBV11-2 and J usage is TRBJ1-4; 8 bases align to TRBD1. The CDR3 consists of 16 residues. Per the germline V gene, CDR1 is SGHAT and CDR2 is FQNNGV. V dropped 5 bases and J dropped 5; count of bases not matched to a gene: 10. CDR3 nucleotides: TGTGCCAGCAGCGGATTCCACAGGGGGAGCAATGAAAAACTGTTTTTT. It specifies CASSGFHRGSNEKLFF.